Presented here are 10 T cell receptor beta chains from one specimen sequenced in a study of control samples from healthy donors and cancer patients. Data came from immunoSEQ multiplex PCR; TCRdb stores just in-frame clones and leaves some out. This sample contains roughly 190,000 clones. Sequencing was performed on blood. Receptors originate from a woman aged 30 to 39 in good health.

The chain has TRBV10-3 and TRBJ1-5, with D uncertain. This CDR3 region has 13 residues. Trimming took 11 bases from V and 4 from J, leaving 15 bases between them. The V gene's germline CDR1 is ENHRY and CDR2 SYGVKD. The CDR3 sequence: CAARPDGNQPQHF. The CDR3 region has the DNA TGTGCCGCCCGCCCGGACGGAAATCAGCCCCAGCATTTT.

J is TRBJ1-2 and V is TRBV24-1, with 9 bases aligning to TRBD1. In germline, CDR1 is KGHDR, CDR2 SFDVKD. The CDR3 covers 14 residues. With 4 bases clipped from V and 4 bases from J, the junction kept 3 bases outside the gene matches. DNA for the CDR3: TGTGCCACCAGTGAACAGGGGGCTTCCTATGGCTACACCTTC. Translated, it gives CATSEQGASYGYTF.

J is TRBJ1-1 and V is TRBV3-1 (or the pseudogene TRBV3-2); D uncertain. V shed 2 bases and J shed 0 bases, with 4 bases lying between them. The CDR3 contains 13 residues. CDR1 LGHDT and CDR2 YNNKEL come from the germline V gene (reference sequence). The CDR3 sequence: CASSQTVNTEAFF. The CDR3 DNA follows: TGTGCCAGCAGCCAAACAGTGAACACTGAAGCTTTCTTT.

The J gene is TRBJ2-3, the V gene TRBV27, with D possibly being TRBD1 (6 bases). V lost 3 bases to trimming and J lost 7 bases, with 14 bases between them. The CDR3 contains 14 residues. The germline V gene encodes CDR1 MNHEY and CDR2 SMNVEV (reference sequence). The DNA of the CDR3 is TGTGCCAGCAGTTTCACAGGGATGTCAAATACGCAGTATTTT. Its translation is CASSFTGMSNTQYF.

The rearrangement links TRBV6-6 to TRBJ1-6; perhaps TRBD1 as D (6 bases). The germline CDR1 and CDR2 sequences are MNHNY and SVGAGI (reference sequence). The germline V and J ends were trimmed by 0 bases and 8 bases, with 8 bases remaining between them. This CDR3 contains 14 residues. CDR3 bases: TGTGCCAGCAGTTACTCGAGGGGGGATTCACCCCTCCACTTT. Its protein is CASSYSRGDSPLHF.

This chain joins TRBV27 and TRBJ1-5; 11 bases match TRBD1. Trimming cost V 5 bases and J 7 bases; bases outside gene matches: 4. Germline CDR1 is MNHEY and CDR2 is SMNVEV (reference sequence). The CDR3 runs 14 residues. CDR3 bases: TGTGCCAGCAGTGGGGGGACAGGGGGACAGCCCCAGCATTTT. The encoded protein is CASSGGTGGQPQHF.

This chain links TRBV28 with TRBJ1-1; 9 positions agree with TRBD1. V trimming: 5 bases; J trimming: 3 bases; junction bases outside the gene matches: 7. Germline V gene data show CDR1 as MDHEN and CDR2 as SYDVKM. The CDR3 loop spans 15 amino acids. The CDR3 DNA reads TGTGCCAGCAGTCCCGAACAGGGGGCAGACACTGAAGCTTTCTTT. It translates to CASSPEQGADTEAFF.

The J gene is TRBJ1-4, the V gene TRBV6-5; D may be TRBD1 (5 bases). V shed 5 bases and J shed 5 bases, with 12 bases lying between them. Germline CDR1 MNHEY, CDR2 SVGAGI. This CDR3 comprises 14 residues. The DNA of the CDR3 is TGTGCCAGCAGTCCTGGGACTTTGAATGAAAAACTGTTTTTT. This gives the protein CASSPGTLNEKLFF.

The V and J genes are TRBV19 and TRBJ2-5; 10 bases line up with TRBD1. The V gene end was trimmed by 6 bases and the J gene end by 6 bases; junction bases not matched to a gene: 7. Germline-derived CDR1 and CDR2 are LNHDA and SQIVND (reference sequence). CDR3 length: 14 amino acids. The CDR3 sequence is CASRPTGGAKTQYF. Written as DNA, the CDR3 is TGTGCCAGTAGACCGACAGGGGGCGCGAAGACCCAGTACTTC.

V and J are TRBV6-5 and TRBJ2-7; tentative D call: TRBD1 (6 bases). V was pared by 5 bases and J by 3 bases, with 14 bases between. Germline CDR1 reads MNHEY; CDR2 reads SVGAGI. This CDR3 has 14 residues. CDR3 region: CASSPRTAYYEQYF. In DNA, the CDR3 is TGTGCCAGCAGTCCCAGGACAGCGTACTACGAGCAGTACTTC.